This T cell receptor (beta chain) was profiled in a study of cytomegalovirus exposure and HLA in healthy donors. The PCR had 60 Vbeta and 13 Jbeta primers. The assay was immunoSEQ multiplex PCR, and TCRdb's table has in-frame clones only and misses some. The sample holds approximately 160,000 clones, roughly four fifths seen once. The CDR3 covers 13 residues. The germline V gene has CDR1 SGHDT and CDR2 YYEEEE. Trimming pared 1 base from V and 1 base from J, leaving 5 bases between. The specimen was PBMCs. The sequence came from a girl aged 2-15 years in good health and CMV-seropositive. This chain links TRBV5-6 with TRBJ1-2; maybe TRBD1 (5 bases). The CDR3 DNA reads TGTGCCAGCAGCTTGCAGGGTAACTATGGCTACACCTTC. Translation gives CASSLQGNYGYTF.